One and the same sample provided the 20 T cell receptor beta chains below, sequenced in a study of tumor-infiltrating lymphocytes in primary liver carcinoma. The input was roughly 0.5 ug total RNA; TCR beta cDNA was made from it with a constant-region primer. Library construction for TCR beta comprised three nested multiplex PCR rounds performed with slightly modified ARM-PCR. With TRBV1-TRBV30 forward primers and a C-beta reverse primer, the first two PCR rounds were run for around 11 cycles each. One entry per CDR3 protein results from TCRdb running MiXCR on the multiplex PCR reads. Of about 54,000 distinct CDR3 sequences in the sample, over 65% were seen once. From about 19-30 mg of unsorted bulk tissue, DNA and RNA were co-extracted together. Sequenced: liver tumor tissue from sampling region 2. As for subset: tumor region T2, inferior pole. Receptor source: a man aged 35-49 years with primary liver carcinoma and hepatitis B virus infection.

Points on this clonotype: This clone may be a read error of a much larger clone one base away. The chain uses TRBV5-1 and TRBJ2-1; perhaps TRBD1 as D (6 bases). The CDR3 sequence is 17 residues long. CDR1 and CDR2 (germline): SGHRS, YFSETQ. The V gene lost 0 bases and the J gene lost 3 bases, with 16 bases spanning the gap. CDR3 in DNA: TGCGCCAGCAGCTTGGAACCCGAGACAGGACTCTACAATGAGCAGTTCTTC. Amino acids: CASSLEPETGLYNEQFF.

As to this clonotype: One end of the junction is discordant with germline, which a read error may explain. This rearrangement joins TRBV7-9 to TRBJ1-4, with D tentatively TRBD1 (6 bases). This CDR3 region has 15 residues. The germline V gene encodes CDR1 SEHNR and CDR2 FQNEAQ (reference sequence). DNA for the CDR3: TGTGCCAGCAGAGGAACGACAGGCCTAAATGAAAAACTGGTTTTT. It is translated as CASRGTTGLNEKLVF.

A note on this clonotype: Here the CDR3 omits its conserved ending phenylalanine or tryptophan, so a read error is the likely source. The chain has TRBV19 and TRBJ2-1; possibly TRBD2 for D (5 bases). The CDR3 length is 14 residues. V was trimmed by 3 bases and J by 5 bases, leaving 11 bases between them. Germline V gene sequence: CDR1 LNHDA, CDR2 SQIVND (reference sequence). Here the CDR3 DNA reads TGTGCCAGTAGTATGCCTGGAGGTCACAATGAGCAGTTCTCC. This translates into CASSMPGGHNEQFS.

This clonotype was observed a single time. Lacking the conserved final phenylalanine or tryptophan, this CDR3 likely reflects a read error. The rearrangement uses TRBV11-1 and TRBJ2-1; the match to TRBD2 covers 14 bases. The CDR3 sequence is 17 residues long. V lost 5 bases to trimming and J lost 8 bases; unmatched junction nucleotides: 11. Per the germline V gene, CDR1 is SGHAT and CDR2 is FQDESV (reference sequence). The CDR3 coding sequence is TGTGCCAGCAGCCTGGGACTAGCGGGAGAGGTTGACGATGAGCAGTTCTAC. Its translation is CASSLGLAGEVDDEQFY.

As for this clonotype: One junction end does not reproduce the germline sequence, and a read error may be involved. The genes are TRBV12-3 or TRBV12-4 and TRBJ2-7; a weak D match, TRBD2 (5 bases). This CDR3 has 13 amino acids. The CDR3, as DNA: TGTGCCAACACCCAACGGGAATACTACGTGCAGTACTTC. It specifies CANTQREYYVQYF.

Comment on this clonotype: Since the CDR3 does not end with the conserved phenylalanine or tryptophan, this likely comes from a read error. The DNA is left out, because the CDR3 cannot be placed on it with certainty; the CDR3 is given as TCRdb lists it. J is TRBJ2-1 and V is TRBV6-5. 17 amino acids form the CDR3, both terminal residues included. Germline CDR1 reads MNHEY; CDR2 reads SVGAGI. The CDR3: CASSYSSCGTSYNEQSS.

For this clonotype: One end of the junction varies from germline; a read error may be responsible. The chain links TRBV29-1 to TRBJ2-7; maybe TRBD1 (6 bases). The CDR3 sequence is 14 residues long. Germline assignment: CDR1 SQVTM and CDR2 ANQGSEA. The DNA of the CDR3 is TGCACCGTTATAACAGGGAGTAGCCCCTACGAGCAGTACTTC. Protein sequence: CTVITGSSPYEQYF.

Note on this clonotype: As the CDR3 is not closed by the conserved phenylalanine or tryptophan, this likely results from a read error. The chain combines TRBV12-3 or TRBV12-4 with TRBJ2-7; D remains unclear. The V gene lost 6 bases and the J gene lost 1 base, with 10 bases spanning the gap. The CDR3 is 13 residues long. CDR3 protein: CASRLKQSYEQYS. The CDR3 bases are TGTGCCAGCAGACTGAAACAGTCCTACGAGCAGTACTCC.

Details on this clonotype: No conserved phenylalanine or tryptophan ends this CDR3, so it is likely a read error. The limits of the CDR3 on the DNA are not certain, so only TCRdb's listed CDR3 is given. V is TRBV11-2 and J is TRBJ2-1; the D segment call TRBD2 is taken from the table without a DNA check. The CDR3 comprises 16 residues, both ends counted. In germline, CDR1 is SGHAT, CDR2 FQNNGV. The CDR3 loop reads CASSYYSTSGGGGGFL.

Comments on this clonotype: The junction does not match germline at one end; this may be a read error. The rearrangement uses TRBV28 and TRBJ2-7; 7 bases map to TRBD1. Germline CDR1 reads MDHEN; CDR2 reads SYDVKM. The CDR3 is made up of 16 amino acids. This CDR3 reads CASGSLRQGYSYGQYF. CDR3 sequence (DNA): TGTGCCAGCGGCTCCCTCCGACAGGGTTACTCCTACGGGCAGTACTTC. Looking up the rest from reference TRBV28 and TRBJ2-7 gives the full variable domain: DVKVTQSSRYLVKRTGEKVFLECVQDMDHENMFWYRQDPGLGLRLIYFSYDVKMKEKGDIPEGYSVSREKKERFSLILESASTNQTSMYLCASGSLRQGYSYGQYFGPGTRLTVT.

For this clonotype: A much more abundant neighbour one base away suggests this may be a read error. The chain couples TRBV5-1 to TRBJ1-2; 10 nucleotides line up with TRBD1. This CDR3 region has 14 residues. In germline, CDR1 is SGHRS, CDR2 YFSETQ. The CDR3 bases are TGCTCCAGCAGACCGCCGGGACAGGGGTACGGCTACACCTTC. It encodes CSSRPPGQGYGYTF.

In its sample, this clonotype was seen a few times. At one of its ends the junction is not consistent with the germline gene, which may arise from a read error. The chain employs TRBV11-2 and TRBJ2-5; D tentatively reads TRBD1 or TRBD2 (6 bases each). The germline V gene encodes CDR1 SGHAT and CDR2 FQNNGV. The CDR3 covers 14 residues. CDR3 region: CASSFGGGQETQSF. CDR3 nucleotides: TGTGCCAGCAGCTTCGGGGGCGGCCAAGAGACCCAGTCCTTC.

The genes are TRBV29-1 and TRBJ2-5; 7 nucleotides match TRBD1. V shed 6 bases and J 5 bases; nucleotides not matched to a gene: 9. The CDR3 covers 13 residues. Germline loops: CDR1 SQVTM, CDR2 ANQGSEA. As DNA, the CDR3 is TGCAGCGTCGACAGCGGACAGGAGGAGACCCAGTACTTC. Amino acid sequence: CSVDSGQEETQYF.

This clonotype was detected once. V usage is TRBV28 and J usage is TRBJ1-2; 8 bases line up with TRBD1. Germline assignment: CDR1 MDHEN and CDR2 SYDVKM. The CDR3 is made up of 16 amino acids. The trim removed 0 bases at V and 4 bases at J, leaving 7 bases unmatched. CDR3 amino acids: CASSLWGQEEGYGYTF. The DNA for the CDR3 is TGTGCCAGCAGTTTATGGGGACAGGAGGAAGGCTATGGCTACACCTTC.

The table lists this clonotype with a count of one. One base away lies a much larger clone, so this may be a sequencing read error. This CDR3 is CASNRISGYTF. The CDR3 DNA reads as TGTGCCAGCAATCGTATTTCGGGCTACACCTTC. This chain connects TRBV28 to TRBJ1-2; D unclear. CDR1 is MDHEN, CDR2 SYDVKM, per germline. This CDR3 region has 11 residues. The V end lost 7 bases, the J end lost 8 bases, and 11 bases lay between the germline ends.

Remarks on this clonotype: In this CDR3 the conserved last residue, phenylalanine or tryptophan, is missing, so a read error is likely. The V and J genes are TRBV11-2 and TRBJ2-5; D gene unclear. The germline CDR1 and CDR2 sequences are SGHAT and FQNNGV. V dropped 5 bases and J dropped 2 bases, with 15 bases sitting between them. CDR3 length equals 15 residues. The CDR3 region is CASSLTCAAQETQYS. CDR3 DNA: TGTGCCAGCAGCCTGACCTGCGCAGCTCAAGAGACCCAGTACTCC.

Worth noting for this clonotype: One end of the junction is discordant with germline, which a read error may explain. The chain links TRBV7-9 to TRBJ2-7; the match to TRBD2 covers 7 bases. This CDR3 region has 16 residues. In germline, CDR1 is SEHNR, CDR2 FQNEAQ (reference sequence). The CDR3 loop is CVSSLGLAASTYGQYF. The CDR3 nucleotides are TGTGTCAGCAGCTTAGGGCTAGCGGCCTCCACCTACGGGCAGTACTTC.

A remark on this clonotype: This may stem from a read error, because a much larger clone lies one nucleotide away. The V gene is TRBV5-1, the J gene TRBJ2-2; possible D gene TRBD2, 6 bases. The CDR3 extends over 16 amino acids. The V gene's germline CDR1 is SGHRS and CDR2 YFSETQ. The V and J ends lost 2 bases and 1 base respectively, with 12 bases between them. The CDR3 DNA reads TGCGCCAGCAGCTTTAGACAAGCGGGGAACACCGGGGAGCTGTTTTTT. Protein product: CASSFRQAGNTGELFF.

This chain links TRBV6-5 with TRBJ2-7, with a tentative D call TRBD2 (5 bases). V lost 4 bases, J lost 4 bases, and 26 bases lay in between. CDR1 is MNHEY and CDR2 is SVGAGI in the germline V gene. CDR3 size: 18 residues. The CDR3 nucleotides are TGTGCCAGCAGTTTCACGTACTGGCGGGCGAATATCCCTTACGAGCAGTACTTC. Translating it yields CASSFTYWRANIPYEQYF.

Notes on this clonotype: The conserved phenylalanine or tryptophan is not found at the CDR3 terminus, so this likely reflects a read error. The V gene is TRBV11-1, the J gene TRBJ2-1, with D tentatively TRBD2 (6 bases). This CDR3 contains 17 residues. Germline CDR1 SGHAT, CDR2 FQDESV (reference sequence). V was shortened by 5 bases and J by 5 bases, with 22 bases between the two germline ends. CDR3 sequence: CASSLGPPGEVDNEQFL. As DNA, the CDR3 is TGTGCCAGCAGCCTGGGACCACCGGGAGAAGTTGACAATGAGCAGTTCCTC.